This T cell receptor beta chain was observed in a study of cytomegalovirus exposure and HLA in healthy donors. Study conclusions and caveats: A later analysis linked a missense variant in DCLRE1C to the trimming of TCR beta V and J genes.

As to this clone: Its antigen is unknown.

PCR was performed using 60 Vbeta and 13 Jbeta primers. Libraries were prepared by immunoSEQ multiplex PCR; TCRdb keeps only in-frame clonotypes and omits some of them. The profile shows approximately 100,000 clones, about 77% of them singletons. The CDR3 loop spans 19 amino acids. V shed 0 bases, J shed 7 bases, and the junction held 15 bases outside the gene matches. The germline CDR1 and CDR2 sequences are LGHNA and YSLEER. Sequencing used PBMCs. The clonotype originates from a woman aged 18-30 years in good health and CMV-seropositive. This chain links TRBV4-3 with TRBJ2-1; 10 bases map to TRBD2. CDR3 in DNA: TGCGCCAGCAGCCAAGAGAAGAGCGGGAGGGCCGATGGGCCAAATGAGCAGTTCTTC. This encodes CASSQEKSGRADGPNEQFF.